The text below deals with one T cell receptor beta chain. The clone's antigen remains unknown. The record has no base qualities; no much larger clone is one base away. The time point label, as the study defines it: roughly 23 months on ibrutinib. For TCR beta library preparation, 2 to 2.5 micrograms of genomic DNA were isolated from cryopreserved PBMCs. Longitudinal blood samples from CLL patients on ibrutinib monotherapy were analyzed using high-throughput TCR beta sequencing. The patients took part in an open-label, single-center phase 2 trial of ibrutinib monotherapy. The sample originates from a study of cytotoxic CD8 clonotypes in ibrutinib-treated CLL (dated by TCRdb to 2020 to 2022). Study-level background: In this cohort, around 15 patients were treatment-naive and under 13 were relapsed/refractory, while around 18 had unmutated IGHV. Of the roughly 86 people in the trial, approximately 26 had longitudinal samples available. Cryopreserved peripheral blood mononuclear cells were obtained before treatment, at response, and at either sustained remission or disease progression. Samples at response were collected after a median of roughly twelve months of treatment, with a range of roughly 6 to 40 months. Samples averaged approximately 260,000 productive templates and around 91,000 productive rearrangements. Every sample from remission and from progressive disease was obtained while the patients were still on ibrutinib. Partial responses were observed in 24 patients and complete responses in 2; after a median follow-up of around 64 months, remission was maintained in 14 patients and progression was observed in approximately 12.

Each clonotype received, on average, 10x coverage in deep resolution sequencing performed on a MiSeq, where the target depth lay between 1 in 1 million and 1 in 200,000 T cells. The immunoSEQ hsTCRB Kit was used to generate TCR beta libraries. In the original analysis: The data were analyzed with ImmunoSEQ Analyzer and ImmunoSEQ Data Assistant, and V, D and J gene assignments followed IMGT definitions. Clonality was computed as one minus normalized Shannon entropy of productive rearrangement frequencies, ranging from 0 to 1. Only overrepresented clonotypes making up at least 0.05% of each patient's repertoire were included in the public clonotype analysis. About twelve repertoires from age-matched healthy donors, obtained from immuneACCESS, served as clonality controls. Not all clones reach the TCRdb copy of this immuneACCESS table, which keeps in-frame sequences only. Checked studies attribute under half of the gap to unresolved V genes and leave the rest unexplained. D and trimming come from the DNA, and the V and J calls and clone size come from that table. The sample profile shows 40,000 or so clones; under 80% of them were found once. The ten largest clones capture 20% to 25% of the sample.

In the germline V gene, CDR1 corresponds to SNHLY and CDR2 to FYNNEI. V is pruned by 3 bases and J by 4 bases, leaving 4 bases of the junction without a gene match. Measured from the cysteine to the phenylalanine, the CDR3 is 14 residues long. Of the read, only the CDR3 DNA is kept; its 42 bases are in frame from base 1. The research as a whole found: Lymph node repertoires were not examined, and the timing of sampling was not matched between patients in sustained remission and those whose disease progressed. Clonality increased at ibrutinib response, stayed stable in sustained remission, and fell back toward baseline at progression. Public clonotypes were found to be uncommon and were observed to contract or remain stable during treatment; the increase in clonality was shown to reflect expansion of private clonotypes at ibrutinib response. At baseline, clonality was higher than in age-matched healthy donors and showed a strong correlation with circulating CD8+ T-cell counts.

Source: PBMCs, taken after 24 months of ibrutinib treatment. The chain was built from TRBV2 and TRBJ1-2; 8 middle bases align to TRBD1. This receptor was taken from a human donor with chronic lymphocytic leukemia. Here the CDR3 is given as CASSDAGGVYGYTF. The base sequence is TGTGCCAGCAGTGACGCAGGGGGCGTCTATGGCTACACCTTC.